This TCR beta chain was sequenced in a study of T cells after yellow fever vaccination. Broader study findings: It was a weaker secondary response, yet one that peaked faster, at day 5 versus 15. Reappearing after the booster were most of the clones from primary vaccination (about 95% CD4, 75% to 90% CD8).

This CDR3 has 14 residues. V was pared by 7 bases and J by 1 base, with 12 bases between. In its sample, this clonotype was seen many times. Its specificity is not known. From the 5' RACE reads, TCRdb called clonotypes with MiXCR, one entry per CDR3 protein. This table has about 120,000 distinct CDR3 sequences, approximately 8.4% appearing once. This receptor was identified in a man younger than 45 who received the YFV17D yellow fever vaccine. The chain employs TRBV12-3 or TRBV12-4 and TRBJ2-3, with D perhaps matching TRBD2 (5 bases). This specimen was CD8+ T cells sorted from PBMCs, taken 45 days after the yellow fever booster vaccination. The CDR3 loop is CASMQLDGTDTQYF. Here the CDR3 DNA reads TGTGCCAGCATGCAACTAGATGGCACAGATACGCAGTATTTT.